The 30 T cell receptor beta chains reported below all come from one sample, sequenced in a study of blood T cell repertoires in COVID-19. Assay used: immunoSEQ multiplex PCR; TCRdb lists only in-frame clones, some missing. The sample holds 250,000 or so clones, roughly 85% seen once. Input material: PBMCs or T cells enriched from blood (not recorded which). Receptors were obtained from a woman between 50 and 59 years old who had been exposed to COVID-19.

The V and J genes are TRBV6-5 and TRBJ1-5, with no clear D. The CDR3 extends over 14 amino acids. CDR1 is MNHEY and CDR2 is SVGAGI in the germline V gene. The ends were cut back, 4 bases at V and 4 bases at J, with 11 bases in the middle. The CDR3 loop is CASSSLSGNQPQHF. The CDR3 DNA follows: TGTGCCAGCAGTTCGCTGTCAGGTAATCAGCCCCAGCATTTT.

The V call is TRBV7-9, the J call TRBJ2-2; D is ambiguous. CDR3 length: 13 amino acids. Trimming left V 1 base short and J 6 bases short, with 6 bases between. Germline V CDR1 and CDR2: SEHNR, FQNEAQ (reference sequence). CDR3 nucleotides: TGTGCCAGCAGCTTAGTACTGTCCGGGGAGCTGTTTTTT. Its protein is CASSLVLSGELFF.

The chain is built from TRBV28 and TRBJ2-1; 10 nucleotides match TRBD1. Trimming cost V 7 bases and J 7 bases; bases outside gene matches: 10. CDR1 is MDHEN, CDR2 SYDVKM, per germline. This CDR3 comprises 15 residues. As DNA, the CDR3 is TGTGCCAGCACCTCTCGACAGGGGGCTTGGAATGAGCAGTTCTTC. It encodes CASTSRQGAWNEQFF. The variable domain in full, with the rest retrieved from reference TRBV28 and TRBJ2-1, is DVKVTQSSRYLVKRTGEKVFLECVQDMDHENMFWYRQDPGLGLRLIYFSYDVKMKEKGDIPEGYSVSREKKERFSLILESASTNQTSMYLCASTSRQGAWNEQFFGPGTRLTVL.

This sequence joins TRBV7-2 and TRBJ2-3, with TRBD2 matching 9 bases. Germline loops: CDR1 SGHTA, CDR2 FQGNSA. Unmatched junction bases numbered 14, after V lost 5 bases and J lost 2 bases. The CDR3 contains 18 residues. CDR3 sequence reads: CASSPRGAGGRLTDTQYF. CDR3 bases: TGTGCCAGCAGCCCCCGCGGGGCGGGGGGGCGCCTCACAGATACGCAGTATTTT.

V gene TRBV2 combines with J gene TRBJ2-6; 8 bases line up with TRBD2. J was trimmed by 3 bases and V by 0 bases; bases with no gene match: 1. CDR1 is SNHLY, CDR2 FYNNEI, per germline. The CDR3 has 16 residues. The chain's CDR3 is CASSEALAGGANVLTF. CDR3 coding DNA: TGTGCCAGCAGTGAAGCCCTAGCGGGTGGGGCCAACGTCCTGACTTTC.

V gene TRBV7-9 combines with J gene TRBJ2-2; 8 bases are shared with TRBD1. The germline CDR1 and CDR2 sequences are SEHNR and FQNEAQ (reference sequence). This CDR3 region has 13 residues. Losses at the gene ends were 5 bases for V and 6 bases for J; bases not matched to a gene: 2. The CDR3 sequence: CASSPRGPGELFF. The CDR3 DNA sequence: TGTGCCAGCAGCCCCAGGGGGCCCGGGGAGCTGTTTTTT.

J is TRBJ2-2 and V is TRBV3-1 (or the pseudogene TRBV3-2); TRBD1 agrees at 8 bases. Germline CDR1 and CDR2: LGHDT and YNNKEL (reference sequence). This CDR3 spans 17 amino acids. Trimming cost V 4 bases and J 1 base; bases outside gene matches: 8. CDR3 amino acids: CASSPFAGTGNTGELFF. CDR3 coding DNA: TGTGCCAGCAGCCCTTTCGCCGGGACAGGGAACACCGGGGAGCTGTTTTTT.

The CDR3: CASSSGRGGGGYTF. Here the CDR3 DNA reads TGTGCCAGCAGCTCAGGCAGGGGTGGCGGTGGCTACACCTTC. This sequence joins TRBV14 and TRBJ1-2; tentative D call: TRBD1 (6 bases). The CDR3 totals 14 residues. In germline, CDR1 is SGHDN, CDR2 FVKESK. Trimming pared 5 bases from V and 7 bases from J, leaving 17 bases between.

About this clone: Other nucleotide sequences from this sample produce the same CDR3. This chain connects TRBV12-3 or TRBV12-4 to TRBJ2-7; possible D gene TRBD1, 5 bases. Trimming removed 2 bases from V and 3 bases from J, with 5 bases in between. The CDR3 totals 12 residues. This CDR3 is CASSLQGYEQYF. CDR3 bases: TGTGCCAGCAGTTTACAGGGCTACGAGCAGTACTTC.

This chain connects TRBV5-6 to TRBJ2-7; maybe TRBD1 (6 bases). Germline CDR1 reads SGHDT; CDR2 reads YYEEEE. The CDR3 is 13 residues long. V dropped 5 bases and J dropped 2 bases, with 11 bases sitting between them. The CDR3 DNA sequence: TGTGCCAGCAGTCCGGACAGAACCTACGAGCAGTACTTC. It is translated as CASSPDRTYEQYF. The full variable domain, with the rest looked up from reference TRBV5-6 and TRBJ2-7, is DAGVTQSPTHLIKTRGQQVTLRCSPKSGHDTVSWYQQALGQGPQFIFQYYEEEERQRGNFPDRFSGHQFPNYSSELNVNALLLGDSALYLCASSPDRTYEQYFGPGTRLTVT.

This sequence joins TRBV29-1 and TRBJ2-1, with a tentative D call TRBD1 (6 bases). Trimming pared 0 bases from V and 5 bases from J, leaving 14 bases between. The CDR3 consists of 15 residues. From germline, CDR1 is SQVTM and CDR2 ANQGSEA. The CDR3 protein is CSVEDIGGRDNEQFF. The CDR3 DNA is TGCAGCGTTGAAGACATAGGGGGAAGGGACAATGAGCAGTTCTTC.

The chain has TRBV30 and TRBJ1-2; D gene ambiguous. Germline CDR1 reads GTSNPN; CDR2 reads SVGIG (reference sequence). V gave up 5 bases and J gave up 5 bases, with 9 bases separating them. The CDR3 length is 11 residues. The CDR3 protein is CAWVTGYGYTF. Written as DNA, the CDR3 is TGTGCCTGGGTCACGGGGTATGGCTACACCTTC. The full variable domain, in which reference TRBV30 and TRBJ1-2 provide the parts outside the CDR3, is SQTIHQWPATLVQPVGSPLSLECTVEGTSNPNLYWYRQAAGRGLQLLFYSVGIGQISSEVPQNLSASRPQDRQFILSSKKLLLSDSGFYLCAWVTGYGYTFGSGTRLTVV.

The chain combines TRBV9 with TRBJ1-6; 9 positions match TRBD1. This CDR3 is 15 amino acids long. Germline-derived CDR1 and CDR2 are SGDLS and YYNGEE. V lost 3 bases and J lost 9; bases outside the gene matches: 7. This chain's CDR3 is CASSASGTGSSPLHF. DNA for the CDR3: TGTGCCAGCAGCGCATCCGGGACAGGGAGTTCACCCCTCCACTTT.

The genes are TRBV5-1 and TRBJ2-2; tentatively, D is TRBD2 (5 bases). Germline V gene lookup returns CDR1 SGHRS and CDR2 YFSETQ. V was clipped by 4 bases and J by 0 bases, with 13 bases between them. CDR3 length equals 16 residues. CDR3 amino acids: CASSRADSANTGELFF. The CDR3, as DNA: TGCGCCAGCAGCCGAGCGGACTCCGCGAACACCGGGGAGCTGTTTTTT.

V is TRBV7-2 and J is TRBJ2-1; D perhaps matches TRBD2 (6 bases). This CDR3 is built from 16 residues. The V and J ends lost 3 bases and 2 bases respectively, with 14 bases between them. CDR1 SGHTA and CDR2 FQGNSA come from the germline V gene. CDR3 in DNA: TGTGCCAGCAGCTTGGGGCCAGGGAGGACCTACAATGAGCAGTTCTTC. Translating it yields CASSLGPGRTYNEQFF.

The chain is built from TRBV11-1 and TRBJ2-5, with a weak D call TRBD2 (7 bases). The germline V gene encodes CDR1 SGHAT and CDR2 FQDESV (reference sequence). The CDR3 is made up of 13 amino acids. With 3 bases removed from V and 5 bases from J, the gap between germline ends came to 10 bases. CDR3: CASSFSGGETQYF. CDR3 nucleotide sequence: TGTGCCAGCAGCTTTTCGGGGGGCGAGACCCAGTACTTC.

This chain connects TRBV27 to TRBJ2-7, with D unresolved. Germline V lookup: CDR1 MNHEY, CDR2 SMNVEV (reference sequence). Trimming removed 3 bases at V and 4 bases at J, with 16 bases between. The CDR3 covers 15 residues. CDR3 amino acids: CASSLGDNPRYEQYF. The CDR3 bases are TGTGCCAGCAGTTTGGGCGATAACCCAAGGTACGAGCAGTACTTC.

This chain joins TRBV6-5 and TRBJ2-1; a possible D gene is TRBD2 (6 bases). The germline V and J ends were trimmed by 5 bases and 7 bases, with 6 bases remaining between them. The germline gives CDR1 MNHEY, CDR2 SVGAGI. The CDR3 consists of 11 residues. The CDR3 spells CASSRGNEQFF. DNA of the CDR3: TGTGCCAGCAGTCGGGGGAATGAGCAGTTCTTC.

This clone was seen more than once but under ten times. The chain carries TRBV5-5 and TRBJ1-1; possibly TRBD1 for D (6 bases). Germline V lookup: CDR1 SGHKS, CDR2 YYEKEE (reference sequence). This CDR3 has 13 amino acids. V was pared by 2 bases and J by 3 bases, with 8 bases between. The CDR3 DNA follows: TGTGCCAGCAGCTTCTCAGGGGACACTGAAGCTTTCTTT. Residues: CASSFSGDTEAFF.

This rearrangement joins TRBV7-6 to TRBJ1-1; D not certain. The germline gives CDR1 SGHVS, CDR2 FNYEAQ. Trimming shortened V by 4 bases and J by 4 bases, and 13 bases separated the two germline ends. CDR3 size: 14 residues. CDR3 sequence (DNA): TGTGCCAGCAGCTCCTCCCCAGGTCGCACTGAAGCTTTCTTT. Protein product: CASSSSPGRTEAFF.

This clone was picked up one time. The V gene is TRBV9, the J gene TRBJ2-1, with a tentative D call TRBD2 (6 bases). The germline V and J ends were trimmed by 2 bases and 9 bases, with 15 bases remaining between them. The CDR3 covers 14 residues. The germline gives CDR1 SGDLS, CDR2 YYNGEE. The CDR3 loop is CASSVLWGGGEQFF. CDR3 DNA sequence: TGTGCCAGCAGCGTCCTGTGGGGAGGCGGTGAGCAGTTCTTC.

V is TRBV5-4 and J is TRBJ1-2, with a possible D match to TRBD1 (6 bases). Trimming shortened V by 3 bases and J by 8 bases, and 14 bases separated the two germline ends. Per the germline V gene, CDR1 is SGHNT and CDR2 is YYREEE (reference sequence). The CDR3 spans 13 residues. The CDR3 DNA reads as TGTGCCAGCAGCTCCCCGGGGGGACAAGGCTACACCTTC. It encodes CASSSPGGQGYTF.

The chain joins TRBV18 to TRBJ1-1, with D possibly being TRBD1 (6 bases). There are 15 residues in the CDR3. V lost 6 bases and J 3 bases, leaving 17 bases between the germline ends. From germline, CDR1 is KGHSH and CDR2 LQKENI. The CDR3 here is CASSLQQGVDTEAFF. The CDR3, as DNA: TGTGCCAGCTCGCTCCAACAGGGCGTCGACACTGAAGCTTTCTTT.

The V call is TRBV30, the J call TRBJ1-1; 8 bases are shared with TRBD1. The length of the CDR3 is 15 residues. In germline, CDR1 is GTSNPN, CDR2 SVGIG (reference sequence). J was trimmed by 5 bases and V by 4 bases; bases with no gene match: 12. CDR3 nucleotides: TGTGCCTGGACAACTTCGACAGGGGAGAAGACTGAAGCTTTCTTT. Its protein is CAWTTSTGEKTEAFF.

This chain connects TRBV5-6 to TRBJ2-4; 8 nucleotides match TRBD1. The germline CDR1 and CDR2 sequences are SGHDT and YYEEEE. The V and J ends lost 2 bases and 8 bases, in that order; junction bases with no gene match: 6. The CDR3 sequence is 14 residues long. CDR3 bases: TGTGCCAGCAGCTTTGCCGGGACAGGAGACATTCAGTACTTC. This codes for CASSFAGTGDIQYF.

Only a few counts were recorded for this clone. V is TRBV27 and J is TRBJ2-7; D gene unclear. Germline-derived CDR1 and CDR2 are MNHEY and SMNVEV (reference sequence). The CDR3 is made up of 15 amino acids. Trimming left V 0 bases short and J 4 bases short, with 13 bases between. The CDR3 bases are TGTGCCAGCAGTTTATCTTTCCAGGTAGTATACGAGCAGTACTTC. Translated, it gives CASSLSFQVVYEQYF.

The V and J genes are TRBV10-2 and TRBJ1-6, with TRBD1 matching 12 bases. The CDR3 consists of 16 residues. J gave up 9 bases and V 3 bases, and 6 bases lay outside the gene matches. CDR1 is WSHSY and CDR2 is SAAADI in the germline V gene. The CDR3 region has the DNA TGCGCCAGCAGTGACCTCGGGACAGGGGGCAGTTCACCCCTCCACTTT. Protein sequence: CASSDLGTGGSSPLHF.

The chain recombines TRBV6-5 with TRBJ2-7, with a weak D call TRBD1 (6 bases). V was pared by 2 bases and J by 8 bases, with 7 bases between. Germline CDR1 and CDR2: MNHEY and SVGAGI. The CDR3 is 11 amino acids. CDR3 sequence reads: CASSYGDKQYF. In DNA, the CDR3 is TGTGCCAGCAGTTACGGGGACAAGCAGTACTTC.

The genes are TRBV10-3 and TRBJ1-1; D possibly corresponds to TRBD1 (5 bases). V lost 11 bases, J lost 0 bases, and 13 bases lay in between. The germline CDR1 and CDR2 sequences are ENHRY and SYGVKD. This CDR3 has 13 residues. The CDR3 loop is CALRRQLNTEAFF. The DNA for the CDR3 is TGTGCCCTTCGTAGACAGCTGAACACTGAAGCTTTCTTT.

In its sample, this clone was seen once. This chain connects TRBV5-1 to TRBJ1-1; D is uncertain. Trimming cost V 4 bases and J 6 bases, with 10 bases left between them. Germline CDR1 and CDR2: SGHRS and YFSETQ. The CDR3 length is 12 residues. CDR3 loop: CASSPSSAEAFF. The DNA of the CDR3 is TGCGCCAGCAGCCCGAGTTCGGCTGAAGCTTTCTTT.